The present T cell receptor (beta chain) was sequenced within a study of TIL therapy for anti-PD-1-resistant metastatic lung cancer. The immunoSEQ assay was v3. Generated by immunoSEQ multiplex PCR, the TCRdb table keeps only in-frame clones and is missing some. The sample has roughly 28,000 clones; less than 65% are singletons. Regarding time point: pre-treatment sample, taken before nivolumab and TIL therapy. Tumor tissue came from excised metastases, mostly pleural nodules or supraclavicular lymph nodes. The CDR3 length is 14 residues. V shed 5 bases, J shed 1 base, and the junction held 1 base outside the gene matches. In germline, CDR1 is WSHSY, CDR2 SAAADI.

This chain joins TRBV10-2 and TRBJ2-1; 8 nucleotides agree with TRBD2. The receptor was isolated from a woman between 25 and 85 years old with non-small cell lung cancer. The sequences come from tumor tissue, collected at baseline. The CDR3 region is CASSRLASYNEQFF. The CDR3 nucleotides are TGCGCCAGCAGTAGACTAGCGTCCTACAATGAGCAGTTCTTC.